This T cell receptor beta chain was profiled in a study of T cells in Graves' hyperthyroidism and ophthalmopathy (dated by TCRdb to about 2019). About the investigation overall: To identify distinguishing TCR V-J signatures, a discovery cohort of roughly 100 patients was used, comprising 43 with Graves' ophthalmopathy and around 60 with stable Graves' hyperthyroidism. The approximately 90 discovery patients were randomly split 7:3 into training and test sets. The study also compared thyroid tissue and blood T-cell repertoires from about six Graves' hyperthyroidism patients. Following sampling, methimazole starting at 30 mg daily was given to hyperthyroidism patients, and high-dose intravenous methylprednisolone was given to ophthalmopathy patients. The paper describes TCR Vbeta CDR3 sequencing of 140 or so peripheral blood samples, made up of roughly 45 ophthalmopathy patients, over 70 hyperthyroidism patients and roughly 17 progressor patients. Prospective prediction of ophthalmopathy was tested in an independent validation cohort of 18 to 20 hyperthyroidism patients and approximately 17 patients who later progressed to ophthalmopathy. Overall study outcomes, separate from this receptor: No statistical method was used to fix the sample size in advance, and group allocation was not hidden from the investigators. Most expanded thyroid clonotypes (frequency above 0.001) were also detected in blood, a finding suggesting that blood repertoires may reflect thyroid immune responses. In validation, progression to ophthalmopathy was predicted by the model with about 70% sensitivity and under 85% specificity, a median of 6.5 months before onset. In cross-validation, a model built on a 13 V-J signature told ophthalmopathy apart from stable hyperthyroidism with 85% to 90% sensitivity and roughly 82% specificity, and in testing the same model reached 80%/75%.

Stable Graves' hyperthyroidism was defined as the absence of progression to ophthalmopathy over 18 months of follow-up. Hyperthyroidism patients were aged 18 to 65 years and newly diagnosed, with disease duration of less than 2 months. Patients with uncontrolled infections, other autoimmune diseases, pregnancy or lactation were excluded. Diagnoses were based on clinical symptoms, serum thyroxine and TRAb, thyroid ultrasound and orbital computed tomography. Total RNA was extracted with Trizol reagent, and quality was checked on an Agilent 2100 Bioanalyzer. A note on this clonotype: Its target antigen remains unknown. No base-level quality is on record; no much larger clone is a single base apart.

TCR beta CDR3 regions were amplified from RNA transcripts. The TCR CDR3 was subjected to a first round of RT-PCR using the HTBI primer set and the Qiagen OneStep RT-PCR kit. The libraries were constructed in a second round of multiplex PCR and then size-selected and purified. Paired-end sequencing of the libraries was performed with 100 bp reads on an Illumina HiSeq2000. The original pipeline was this. SOAPnuke was used to process the raw data, throwing out any read that contained adapters or uncalled bases, had a mean Phred below 15, or lacked an exact constant-primer or identifier match. COPE v1.2.5 was used to merge high-quality paired reads, and clonotypes were defined as unique nucleotide sequences. Clonotypes were aligned to IMGT TRBV, TRBD and TRBJ reference segments using MiTCR v1.1. Only V-J combinations with frequency above 0.0001, covering 99.2% of repertoires, were analysed. The TCS score was defined as the ratio of F50 (clonal expansion) to E x V (chaos), calculated using BLOSUM62-based TCRdist between CDR3 peptides within each V-J. Welch's t-statistics and random forest reduced 500 to 550 V-J features to roughly 13, which were used in a naive Bayes classifier (R e1071). Thyroid-blood repertoire similarity was quantified with the Morisita-Horn index. TCRdb itself trimmed the public reads at Q25 with fastp, ran MiXCR and retained productive beta chains. All rows with the same CDR3 protein become a single entry with the most common DNA and genes. These V and J calls rely on TCRdb rather than the paper's analysis. This sample gives 500,000 to 600,000 distinct CDR3 sequences in total; 46% of them show up just once. The top ten clones comprise around 7.7% of the sample.

The sample was peripheral blood or thyroid tissue (not recorded which). This sequence originates from a woman aged 18 to 35 with Graves' hyperthyroidism.

The CDR3 region reads CSARSSGLAGENEQFF. The DNA is as follows: TGCAGTGCTAGATCTTCCGGACTAGCGGGAGAAAATGAGCAGTTCTTC. The chain uses TRBV20-1 and TRBJ2-1, and TRBD2 aligns with 13 junction nucleotides. Clipping removes 2 bases from V and 7 bases from J, with 8 as the unmatched junction base count. The CDR3 contains 16 residues, cysteine and phenylalanine counted. Here the CDR3 DNA is all that survives: 48 bases in frame from base 1. The germline V gene (reference sequence) specifies DFQATT as CDR1 and SNEGSKA as CDR2.